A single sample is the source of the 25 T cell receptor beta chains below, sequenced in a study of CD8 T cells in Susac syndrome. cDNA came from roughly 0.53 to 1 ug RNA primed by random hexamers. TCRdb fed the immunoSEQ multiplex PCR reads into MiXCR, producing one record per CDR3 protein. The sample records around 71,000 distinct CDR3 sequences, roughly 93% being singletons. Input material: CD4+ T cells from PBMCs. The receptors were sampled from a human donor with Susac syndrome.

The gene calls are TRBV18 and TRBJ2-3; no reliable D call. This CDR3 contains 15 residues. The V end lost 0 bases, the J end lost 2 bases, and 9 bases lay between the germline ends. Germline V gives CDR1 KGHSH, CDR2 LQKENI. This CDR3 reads CASSPPTSATDTQYF. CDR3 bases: TGTGCCAGCTCACCACCGACAAGCGCCACAGATACGCAGTATTTT.

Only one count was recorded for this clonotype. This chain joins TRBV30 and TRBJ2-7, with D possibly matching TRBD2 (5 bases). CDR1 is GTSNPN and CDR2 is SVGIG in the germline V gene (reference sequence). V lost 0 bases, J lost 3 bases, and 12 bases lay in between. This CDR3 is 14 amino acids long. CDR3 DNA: TGTGCCTGGAGTGTACTCCCGGGGAACTACGAGCAGTACTTC. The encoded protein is CAWSVLPGNYEQYF.

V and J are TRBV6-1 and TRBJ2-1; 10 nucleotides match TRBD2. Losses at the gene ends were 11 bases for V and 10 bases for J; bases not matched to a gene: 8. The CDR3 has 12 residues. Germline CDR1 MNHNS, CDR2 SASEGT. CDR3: CAGATLAGEQFF. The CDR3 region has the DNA TGTGCCGGAGCGACACTAGCGGGGGAGCAGTTCTTC.

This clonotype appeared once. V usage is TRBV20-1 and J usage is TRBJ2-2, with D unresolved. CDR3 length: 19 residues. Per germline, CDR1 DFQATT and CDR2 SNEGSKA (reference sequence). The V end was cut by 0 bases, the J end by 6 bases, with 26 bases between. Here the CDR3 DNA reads TGCAGTGCTAGAGATTTAGGGTCTCGGTTAGGTGGTGAAGCCGGGGAGCTGTTTTTT. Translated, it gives CSARDLGSRLGGEAGELFF.

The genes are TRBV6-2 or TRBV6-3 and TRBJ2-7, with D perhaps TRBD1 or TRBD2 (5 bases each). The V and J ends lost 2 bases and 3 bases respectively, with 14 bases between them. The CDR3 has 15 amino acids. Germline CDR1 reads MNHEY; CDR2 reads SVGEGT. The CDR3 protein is CASSYRGAIGYEQYF. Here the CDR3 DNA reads TGTGCCAGCAGTTACAGAGGGGCCATAGGCTACGAGCAGTACTTC.

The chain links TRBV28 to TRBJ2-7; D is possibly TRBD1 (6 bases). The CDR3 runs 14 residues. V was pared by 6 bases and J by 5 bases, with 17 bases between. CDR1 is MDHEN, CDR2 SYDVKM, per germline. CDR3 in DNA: TGTGCCAGCAGAGATACAGGGTCGCCCAACGAGCAGTACTTC. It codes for CASRDTGSPNEQYF.

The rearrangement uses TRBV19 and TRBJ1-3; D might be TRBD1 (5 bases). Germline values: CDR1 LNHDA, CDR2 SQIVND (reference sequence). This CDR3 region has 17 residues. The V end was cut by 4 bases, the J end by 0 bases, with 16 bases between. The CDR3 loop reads CASSTGAGRSSGNTIYF. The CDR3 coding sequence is TGTGCCAGTAGTACCGGAGCGGGGCGGAGCTCTGGAAACACCATATATTTT.

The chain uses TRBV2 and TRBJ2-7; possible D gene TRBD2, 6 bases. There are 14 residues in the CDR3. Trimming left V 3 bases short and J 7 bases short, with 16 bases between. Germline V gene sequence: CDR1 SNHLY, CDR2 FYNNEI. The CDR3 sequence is CASSDGHWDLEQYF. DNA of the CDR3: TGTGCCAGCAGTGACGGACACTGGGACTTGGAGCAGTACTTC.

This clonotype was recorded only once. The CDR3 is CASSPWGDRAEQYF. The DNA for the CDR3 is TGTGCCAGCAGCCCATGGGGGGACAGGGCGGAGCAGTACTTC. The chain carries TRBV7-2 and TRBJ2-7; 9 bases line up with TRBD1. V was clipped by 5 bases and J by 7 bases; unmatched bases: 9. The CDR3 covers 14 residues. Germline-derived CDR1 and CDR2 are SGHTA and FQGNSA.

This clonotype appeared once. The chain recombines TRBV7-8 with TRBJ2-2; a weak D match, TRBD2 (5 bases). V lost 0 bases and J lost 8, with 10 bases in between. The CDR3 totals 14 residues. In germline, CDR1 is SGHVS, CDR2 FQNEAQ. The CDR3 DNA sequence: TGTGCCAGCAGCTTAGCGGGAGAAGGGGGGGAGCTGTTTTTT. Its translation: CASSLAGEGGELFF.

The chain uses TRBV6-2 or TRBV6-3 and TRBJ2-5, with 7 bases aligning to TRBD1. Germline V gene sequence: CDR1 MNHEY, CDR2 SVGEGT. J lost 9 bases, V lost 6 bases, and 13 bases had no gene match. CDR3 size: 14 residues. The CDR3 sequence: CASSSFGTEGAQYF. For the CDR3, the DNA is TGTGCCAGCAGCTCCTTCGGGACAGAGGGGGCCCAGTACTTC.

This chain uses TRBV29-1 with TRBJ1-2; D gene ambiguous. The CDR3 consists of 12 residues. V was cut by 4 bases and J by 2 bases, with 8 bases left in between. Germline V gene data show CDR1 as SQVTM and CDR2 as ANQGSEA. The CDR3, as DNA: TGCAGCGTTGGGGCAAGCAACTATGGCTACACCTTC. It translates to CSVGASNYGYTF.

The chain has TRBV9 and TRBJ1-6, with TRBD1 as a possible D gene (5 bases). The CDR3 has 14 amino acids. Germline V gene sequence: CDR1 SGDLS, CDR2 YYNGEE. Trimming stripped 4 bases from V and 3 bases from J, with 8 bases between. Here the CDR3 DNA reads TGTGCCAGCAGCATCCAGGGCTATAATTCACCCCTCCACTTT. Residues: CASSIQGYNSPLHF.

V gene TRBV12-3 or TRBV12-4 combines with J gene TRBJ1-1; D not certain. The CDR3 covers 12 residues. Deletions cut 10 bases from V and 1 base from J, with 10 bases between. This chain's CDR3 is CAIVIRNTEAFF. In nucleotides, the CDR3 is TGTGCCATTGTAATTAGGAACACTGAAGCTTTCTTT.

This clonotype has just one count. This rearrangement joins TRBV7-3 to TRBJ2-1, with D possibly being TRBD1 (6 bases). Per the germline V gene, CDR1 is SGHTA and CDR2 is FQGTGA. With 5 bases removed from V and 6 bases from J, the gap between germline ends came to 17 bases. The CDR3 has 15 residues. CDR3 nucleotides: TGTGCCAGCAGCCCTTACGTCGGACAGACCAATGAGCAGTTCTTC. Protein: CASSPYVGQTNEQFF.

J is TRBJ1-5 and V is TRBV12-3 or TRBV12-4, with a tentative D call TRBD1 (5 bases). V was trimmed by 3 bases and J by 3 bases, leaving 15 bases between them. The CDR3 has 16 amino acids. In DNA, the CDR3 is TGTGCCAGCAGTTTCGGACACAGTATAGCCAATCAGCCCCAGCATTTT. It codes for CASSFGHSIANQPQHF.

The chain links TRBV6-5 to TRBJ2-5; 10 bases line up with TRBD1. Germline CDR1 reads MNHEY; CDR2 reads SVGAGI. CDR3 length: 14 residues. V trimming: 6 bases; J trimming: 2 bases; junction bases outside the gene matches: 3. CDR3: CASRRDRGQETQYF. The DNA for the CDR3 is TGTGCCAGCAGACGGGACAGGGGTCAAGAGACCCAGTACTTC.

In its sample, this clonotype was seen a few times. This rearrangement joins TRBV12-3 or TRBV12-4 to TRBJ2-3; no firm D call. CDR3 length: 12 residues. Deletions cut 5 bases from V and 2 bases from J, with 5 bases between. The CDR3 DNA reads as TGTGCCAGCAGTCCCACCACAGATACGCAGTATTTT. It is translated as CASSPTTDTQYF.

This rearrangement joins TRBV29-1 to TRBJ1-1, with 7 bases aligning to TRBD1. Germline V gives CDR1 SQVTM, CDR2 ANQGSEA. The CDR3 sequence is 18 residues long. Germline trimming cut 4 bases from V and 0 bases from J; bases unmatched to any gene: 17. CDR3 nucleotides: TGCAGCGTTGTGGTAACAGGGGATAAGTTTCGGGTGAACACTGAAGCTTTCTTT. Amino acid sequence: CSVVVTGDKFRVNTEAFF.

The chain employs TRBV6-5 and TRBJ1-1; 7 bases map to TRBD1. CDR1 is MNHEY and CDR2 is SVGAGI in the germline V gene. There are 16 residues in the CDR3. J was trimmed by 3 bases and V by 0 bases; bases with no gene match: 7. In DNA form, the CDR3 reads TGTGCCAGCAGTTACTCGCACAGGGGATATTACACTGAAGCTTTCTTT. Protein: CASSYSHRGYYTEAFF.

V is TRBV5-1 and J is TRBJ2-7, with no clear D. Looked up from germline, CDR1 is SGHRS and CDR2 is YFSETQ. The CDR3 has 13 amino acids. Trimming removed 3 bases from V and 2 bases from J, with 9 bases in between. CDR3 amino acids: CASSSEWTYEQYF. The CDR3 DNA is TGCGCCAGCAGCTCGGAGTGGACCTACGAGCAGTACTTC. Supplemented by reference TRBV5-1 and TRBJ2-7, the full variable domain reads KAGVTQTPRYLIKTRGQQVTLSCSPISGHRSVSWYQQTPGQGLQFLFEYFSETQRNKGNFPGRFSGRQFSNSRSEMNVSTLELGDSALYLCASSSEWTYEQYFGPGTRLTVT.

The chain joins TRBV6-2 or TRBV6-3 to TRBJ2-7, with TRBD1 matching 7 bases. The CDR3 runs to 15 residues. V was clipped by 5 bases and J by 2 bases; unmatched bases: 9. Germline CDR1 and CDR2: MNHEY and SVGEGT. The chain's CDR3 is CASSLTGTVPYEQYF. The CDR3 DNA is TGTGCCAGCAGTCTCACCGGGACAGTGCCCTACGAGCAGTACTTC.

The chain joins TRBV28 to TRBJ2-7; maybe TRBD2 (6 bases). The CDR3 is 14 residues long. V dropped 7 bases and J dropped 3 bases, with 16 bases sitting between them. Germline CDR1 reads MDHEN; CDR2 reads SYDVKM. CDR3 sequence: CASTSLPGLYEQYF. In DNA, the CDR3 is TGTGCCAGCACCTCGCTCCCGGGACTCTACGAGCAGTACTTC.

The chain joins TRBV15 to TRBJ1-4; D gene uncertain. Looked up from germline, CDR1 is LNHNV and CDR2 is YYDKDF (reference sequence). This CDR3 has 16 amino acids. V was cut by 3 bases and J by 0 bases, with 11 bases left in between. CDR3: CATSSDRSATNEKLFF. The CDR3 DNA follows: TGTGCCACCAGCAGTGACCGCAGTGCAACTAATGAAAAACTGTTTTTT.

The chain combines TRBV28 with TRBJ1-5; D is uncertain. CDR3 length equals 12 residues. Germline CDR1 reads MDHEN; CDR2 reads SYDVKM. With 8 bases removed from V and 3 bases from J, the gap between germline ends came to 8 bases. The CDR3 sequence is CASYSPNQPQHF. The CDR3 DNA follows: TGTGCCAGCTACAGTCCCAATCAGCCCCAGCATTTT.